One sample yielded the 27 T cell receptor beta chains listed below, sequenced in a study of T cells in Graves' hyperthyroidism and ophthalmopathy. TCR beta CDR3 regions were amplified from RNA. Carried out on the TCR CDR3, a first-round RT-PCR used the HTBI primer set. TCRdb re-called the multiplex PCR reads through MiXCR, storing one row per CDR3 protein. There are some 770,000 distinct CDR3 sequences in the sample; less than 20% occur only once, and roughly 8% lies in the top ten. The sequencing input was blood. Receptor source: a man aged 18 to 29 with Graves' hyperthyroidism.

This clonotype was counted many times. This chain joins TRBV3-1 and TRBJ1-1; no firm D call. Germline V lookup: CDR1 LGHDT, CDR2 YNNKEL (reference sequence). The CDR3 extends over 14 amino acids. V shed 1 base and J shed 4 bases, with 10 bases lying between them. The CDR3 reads CASSQGLFGTEAFF. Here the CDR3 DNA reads TGTGCCAGCAGCCAAGGACTGTTCGGCACTGAAGCTTTCTTT.

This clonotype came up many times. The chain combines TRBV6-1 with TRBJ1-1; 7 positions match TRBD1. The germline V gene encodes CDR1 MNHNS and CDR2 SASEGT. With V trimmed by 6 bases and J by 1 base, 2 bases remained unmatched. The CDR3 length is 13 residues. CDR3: CASRRQGNTEAFF. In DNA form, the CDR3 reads TGTGCCAGCAGGCGACAGGGGAACACTGAAGCTTTCTTT.

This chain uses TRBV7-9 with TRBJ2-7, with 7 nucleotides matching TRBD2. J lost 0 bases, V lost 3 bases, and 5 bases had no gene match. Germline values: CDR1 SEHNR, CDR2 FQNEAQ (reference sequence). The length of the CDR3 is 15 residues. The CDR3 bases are TGTGCCAGCAGCTTGAGCGGGGCGAGCTCCTACGAGCAGTACTTC. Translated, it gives CASSLSGASSYEQYF.

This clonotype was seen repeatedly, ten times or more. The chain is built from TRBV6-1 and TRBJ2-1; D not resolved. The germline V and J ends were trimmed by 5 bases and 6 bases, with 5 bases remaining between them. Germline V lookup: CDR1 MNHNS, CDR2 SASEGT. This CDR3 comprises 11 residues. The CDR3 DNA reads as TGTGCCAGCAGTTCGCTCAATGAGCAGTTCTTC. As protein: CASSSLNEQFF.

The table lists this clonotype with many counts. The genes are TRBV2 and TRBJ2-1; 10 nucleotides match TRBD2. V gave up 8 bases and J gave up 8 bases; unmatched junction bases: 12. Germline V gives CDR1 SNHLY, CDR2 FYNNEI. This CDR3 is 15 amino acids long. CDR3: CASAESSGSSYEQFF. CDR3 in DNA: TGTGCCAGCGCTGAGTCTAGCGGGAGTTCCTATGAGCAGTTCTTC.

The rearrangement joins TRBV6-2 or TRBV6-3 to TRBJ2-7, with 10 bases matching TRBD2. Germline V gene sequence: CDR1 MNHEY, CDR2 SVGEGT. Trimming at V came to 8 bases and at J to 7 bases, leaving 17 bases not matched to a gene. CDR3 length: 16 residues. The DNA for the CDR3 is TGTGCCAGCCGACGAGGACCCGGGACTAGCGAGTTGGAGCAGTACTTC. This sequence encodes CASRRGPGTSELEQYF.

CDR3 nucleotides: TGTGCCATCCGAAGCGACGGCGGGCAGTTCTTC. Residues: CAIRSDGGQFF. The V and J genes are TRBV10-3 and TRBJ2-1, with D unresolved. Germline V gene data show CDR1 as ENHRY and CDR2 as SYGVKD. CDR3 length: 11 residues. Trimming removed 8 bases from V and 12 bases from J, with 14 bases in between.

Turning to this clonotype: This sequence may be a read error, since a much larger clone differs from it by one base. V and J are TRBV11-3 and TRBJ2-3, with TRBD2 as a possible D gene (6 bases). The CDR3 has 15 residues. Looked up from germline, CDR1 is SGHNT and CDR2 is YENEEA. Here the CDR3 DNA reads TGTGCCCGCAGCTCCGGAGGGAGGAGCACAGATACGCAGTATTTT. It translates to CARSSGGRSTDTQYF.

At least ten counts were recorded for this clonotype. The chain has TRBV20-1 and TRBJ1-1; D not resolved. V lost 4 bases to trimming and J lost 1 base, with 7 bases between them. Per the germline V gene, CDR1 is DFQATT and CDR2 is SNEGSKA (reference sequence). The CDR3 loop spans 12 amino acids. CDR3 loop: CSATGPNTEAFF. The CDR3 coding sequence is TGCAGTGCTACCGGGCCGAACACTGAAGCTTTCTTT.

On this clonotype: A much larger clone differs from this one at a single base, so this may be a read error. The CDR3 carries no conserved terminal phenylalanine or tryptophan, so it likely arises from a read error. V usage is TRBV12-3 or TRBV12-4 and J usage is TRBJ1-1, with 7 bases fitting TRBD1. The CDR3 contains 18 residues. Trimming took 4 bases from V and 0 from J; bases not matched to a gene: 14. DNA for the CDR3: TGTGCCAGCAGTTACCGAGCGTTGGGGAGGGGGCTGAACACTGAAGCTTTCTCT. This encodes CASSYRALGRGLNTEAFS.

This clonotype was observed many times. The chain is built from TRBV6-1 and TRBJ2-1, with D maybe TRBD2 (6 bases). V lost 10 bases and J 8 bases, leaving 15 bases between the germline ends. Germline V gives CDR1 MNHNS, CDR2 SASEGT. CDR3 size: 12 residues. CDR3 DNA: TGTGCCATCTCGACTAGGGAGGATGAGCAGTTCTTC. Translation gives CAISTREDEQFF.

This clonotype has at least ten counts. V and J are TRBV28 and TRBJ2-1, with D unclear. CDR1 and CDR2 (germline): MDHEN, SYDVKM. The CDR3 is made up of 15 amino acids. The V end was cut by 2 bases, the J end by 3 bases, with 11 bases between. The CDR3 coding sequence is TGTGCCAGCAGTTTAAGAATCGACGGCTACAATGAGCAGTTCTTC. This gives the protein CASSLRIDGYNEQFF.

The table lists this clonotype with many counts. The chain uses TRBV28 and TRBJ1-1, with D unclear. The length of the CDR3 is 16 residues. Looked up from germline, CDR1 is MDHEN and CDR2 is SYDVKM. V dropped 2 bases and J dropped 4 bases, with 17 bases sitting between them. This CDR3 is CASSLAPADPGTEAFF. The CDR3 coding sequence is TGTGCCAGCAGTTTAGCCCCAGCGGATCCGGGCACTGAAGCTTTCTTT. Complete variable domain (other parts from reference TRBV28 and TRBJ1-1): DVKVTQSSRYLVKRTGEKVFLECVQDMDHENMFWYRQDPGLGLRLIYFSYDVKMKEKGDIPEGYSVSREKKERFSLILESASTNQTSMYLCASSLAPADPGTEAFFGQGTRLTVV.

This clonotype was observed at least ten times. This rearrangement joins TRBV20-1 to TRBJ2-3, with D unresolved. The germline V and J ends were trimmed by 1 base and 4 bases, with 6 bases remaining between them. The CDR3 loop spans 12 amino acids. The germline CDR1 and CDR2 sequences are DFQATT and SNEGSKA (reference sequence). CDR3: CSARVTSDTQYF. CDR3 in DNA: TGCAGTGCTAGAGTAACCTCAGATACGCAGTATTTT.

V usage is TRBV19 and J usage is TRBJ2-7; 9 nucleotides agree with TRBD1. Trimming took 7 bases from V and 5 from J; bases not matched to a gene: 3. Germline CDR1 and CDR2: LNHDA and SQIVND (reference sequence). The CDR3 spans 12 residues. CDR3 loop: CASKGQGHEQYF. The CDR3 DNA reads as TGTGCCAGTAAGGGACAGGGCCACGAGCAGTACTTC.

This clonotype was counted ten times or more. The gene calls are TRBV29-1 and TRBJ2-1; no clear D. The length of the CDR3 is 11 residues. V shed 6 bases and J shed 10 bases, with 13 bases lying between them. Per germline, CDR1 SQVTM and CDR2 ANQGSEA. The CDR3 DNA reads TGCAGCGTCGTCCCGGGTTCGGAGCAGTTCTTC. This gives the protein CSVVPGSEQFF.

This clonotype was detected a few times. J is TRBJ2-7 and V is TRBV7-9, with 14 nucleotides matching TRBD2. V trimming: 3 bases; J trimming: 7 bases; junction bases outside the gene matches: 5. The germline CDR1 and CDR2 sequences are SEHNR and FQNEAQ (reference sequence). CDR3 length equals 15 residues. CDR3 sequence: CASSFSGTSGSEQYF. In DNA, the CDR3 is TGTGCCAGCAGCTTTTCCGGGACTAGCGGGAGTGAGCAGTACTTC.

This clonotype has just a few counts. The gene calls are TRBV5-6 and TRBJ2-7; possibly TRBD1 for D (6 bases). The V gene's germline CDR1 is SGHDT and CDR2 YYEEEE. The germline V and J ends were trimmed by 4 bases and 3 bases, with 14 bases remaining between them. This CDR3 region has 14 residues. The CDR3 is CASSGDKVVYEQYF. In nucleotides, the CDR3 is TGTGCCAGCAGCGGGGACAAGGTGGTCTACGAGCAGTACTTC.

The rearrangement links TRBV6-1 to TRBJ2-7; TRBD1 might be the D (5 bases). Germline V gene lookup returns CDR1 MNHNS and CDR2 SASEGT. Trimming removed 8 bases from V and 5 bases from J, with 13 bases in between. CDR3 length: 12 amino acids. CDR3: CASAQDPNEQYF. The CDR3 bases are TGTGCCAGCGCACAGGATCCTAACGAGCAGTACTTC.

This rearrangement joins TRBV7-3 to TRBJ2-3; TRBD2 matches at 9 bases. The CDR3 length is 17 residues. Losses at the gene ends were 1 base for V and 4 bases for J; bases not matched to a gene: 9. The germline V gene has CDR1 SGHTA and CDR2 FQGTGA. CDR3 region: CASSLIASGKVADTQYF. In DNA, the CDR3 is TGTGCCAGCAGCTTAATTGCTAGCGGGAAGGTAGCAGATACGCAGTATTTT.

In DNA form, the CDR3 reads TGCGCCAGCAGCTTGGACCCGGGGACAGGGTCCTACGAGCAGTACTTC. Protein product: CASSLDPGTGSYEQYF. The chain joins TRBV5-1 to TRBJ2-7; 9 bases align to TRBD1. Germline V lookup: CDR1 SGHRS, CDR2 YFSETQ. V shed 0 bases and J 1 base; nucleotides not matched to a gene: 5. The CDR3 contains 16 residues.

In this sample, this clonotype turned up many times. CDR3 amino acids: CASSSVSGRAAYEQYF. The CDR3 nucleotides read TGTGCCAGCAGCTCGGTTAGCGGGAGGGCCGCGTACGAGCAGTACTTC. V is TRBV11-2 and J is TRBJ2-7; TRBD2 agrees at 11 bases. V lost 4 bases and J lost 4; bases outside the gene matches: 9. CDR1 is SGHAT and CDR2 is FQNNGV in the germline V gene. CDR3 length equals 16 residues.

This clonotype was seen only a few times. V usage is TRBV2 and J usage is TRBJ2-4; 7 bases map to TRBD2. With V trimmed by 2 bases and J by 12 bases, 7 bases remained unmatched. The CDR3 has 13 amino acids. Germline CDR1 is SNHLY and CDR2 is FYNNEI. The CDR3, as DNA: TGTGCCAGCAGTGAAAAGAGTGGGAGGGATCAGTACTTC. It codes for CASSEKSGRDQYF.

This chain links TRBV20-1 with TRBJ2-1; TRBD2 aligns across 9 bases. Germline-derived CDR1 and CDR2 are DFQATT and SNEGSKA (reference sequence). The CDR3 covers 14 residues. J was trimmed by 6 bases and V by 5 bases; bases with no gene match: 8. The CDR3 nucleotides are TGCAGTGCTGGTAGCGGGAGTACGGGCAATGAGCAGTTCTTC. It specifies CSAGSGSTGNEQFF.

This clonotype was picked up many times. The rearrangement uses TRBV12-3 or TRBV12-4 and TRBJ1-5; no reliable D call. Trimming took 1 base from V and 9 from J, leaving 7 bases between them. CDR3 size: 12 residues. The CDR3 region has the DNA TGTGCCAGCAGTTTAGACCTCCGGCCCCAGCATTTT. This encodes CASSLDLRPQHF.

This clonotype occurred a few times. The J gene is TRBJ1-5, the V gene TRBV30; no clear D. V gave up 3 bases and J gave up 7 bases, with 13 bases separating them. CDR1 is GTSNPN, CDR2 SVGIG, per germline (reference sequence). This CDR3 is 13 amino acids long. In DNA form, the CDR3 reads TGTGCCTGGAGCCCCGCTGGTGACCAGCCCCAGCATTTT. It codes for CAWSPAGDQPQHF.

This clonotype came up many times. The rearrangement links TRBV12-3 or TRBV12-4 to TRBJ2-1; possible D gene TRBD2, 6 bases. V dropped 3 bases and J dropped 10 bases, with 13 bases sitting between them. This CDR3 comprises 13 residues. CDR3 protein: CASSLGDSEEQFF. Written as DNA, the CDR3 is TGTGCCAGCAGTTTGGGGGACTCAGAGGAGCAGTTCTTC.